Sequencing of this TCR beta chain was carried out in a study of shared clonotypes between healthy human individuals. In the study overall: Donor ages ranged 18 to 49 years: a couple of women, a few men.

Naive CD8 cells lacked CD45RO and underwent positive selection for CCR7, leaving out terminally differentiated effector memory CD45RA+ cells. Each cell subset's genomic DNA was divided evenly among several immunoSEQ plates. Here immunoSEQ multiplex PCR was the method, and the copy in TCRdb shows in-frame clones only, minus some. The sample holds around 640,000 clones, about 96% seen once. CDR1 is SGHDT and CDR2 is YYEEEE in the germline V gene. The CDR3 is made up of 15 amino acids. V lost 5 bases, J lost 1 base, and 15 bases lay in between. V usage is TRBV5-6 and J usage is TRBJ1-1; D not resolved. This TCR was sampled from a woman aged 25 to 39 in good health. The specimen sequenced was naive CD8+ T cells sorted from blood. This CDR3 reads CASRFQAPGNTEAFF. The CDR3 DNA sequence: TGTGCCAGCAGATTTCAGGCGCCGGGGAACACTGAAGCTTTCTTT.